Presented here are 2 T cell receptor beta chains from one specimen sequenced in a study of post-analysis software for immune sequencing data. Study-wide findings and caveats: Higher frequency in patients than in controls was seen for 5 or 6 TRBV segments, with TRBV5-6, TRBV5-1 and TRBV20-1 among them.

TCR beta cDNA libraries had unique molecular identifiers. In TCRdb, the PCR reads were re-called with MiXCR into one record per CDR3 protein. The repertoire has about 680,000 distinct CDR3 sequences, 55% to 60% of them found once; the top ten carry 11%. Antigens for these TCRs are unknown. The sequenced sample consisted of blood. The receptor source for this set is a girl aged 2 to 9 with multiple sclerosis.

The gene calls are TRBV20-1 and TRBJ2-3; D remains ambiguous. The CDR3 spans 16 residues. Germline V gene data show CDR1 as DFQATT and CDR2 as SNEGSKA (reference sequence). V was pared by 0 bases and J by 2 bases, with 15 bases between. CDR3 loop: CSARDPADPSTDTQYF. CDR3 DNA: TGCAGTGCTAGAGATCCTGCGGACCCTTCCACAGATACGCAGTATTTT.

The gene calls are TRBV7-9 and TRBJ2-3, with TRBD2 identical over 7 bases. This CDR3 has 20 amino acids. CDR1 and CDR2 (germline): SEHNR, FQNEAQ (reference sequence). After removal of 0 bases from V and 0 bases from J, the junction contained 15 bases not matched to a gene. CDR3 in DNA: TGTGCCAGCAGCTTAGCGCTAATGGTGTCTAGCGGTGGAAGCACAGATACGCAGTATTTT. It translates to CASSLALMVSSGGSTDTQYF.